This T cell receptor (beta chain) is drawn from a study of blood T cell repertoires in COVID-19. Turning to the study itself: The origin of the acute and convalescent COVID-19 samples was the United States, Italy and Spain. From T cells, B-cell-depleted T cells, or PBMCs came the material, which was cDNA or gDNA.

This CDR3 region has 16 residues. The V segment lost 4 bases and the J segment 7 bases; nucleotides outside the gene matches: 12. CDR1 is MGHRA and CDR2 is YSYEKL in the germline V gene. Authors' methods: Estimated nucleated cell counts came from reference gene primer amplification. TCRdb's table, derived via immunoSEQ multiplex PCR, lists solely in-frame clones and lacks some. V and J calls and clone size are given by that table; D and trimming were obtained from the DNA. The sample consists of roughly 53,000 clones, approximately 80% of them appearing once. This TCR was recovered from a man in his forties or fifties with active or convalescent COVID-19. Source material: peripheral blood. The J gene is TRBJ2-2, the V gene TRBV4-1, with 7 positions matching TRBD2. CDR3 in DNA: TGCGCCAGCAGCCCCGCCCGGGGGGAGCTGAACGGGGAGCTGTTTTTT. This sequence encodes CASSPARGELNGELFF.